This is a list of T cell receptor beta chains from one sample in a study of T cell repertoires in cytomegalovirus infection. Their specific antigens are unknown. TCRdb analysed the reads with MiXCR anew, one entry per CDR3 protein. This table holds 600,000 to 700,000 distinct CDR3 sequences, 30% to 35% found once. Source: cultured PBMCs, taken from culture after CMV antigen stimulation. The receptor set was obtained from a human donor in good health (CMV status not recorded). Some clones in this sample may be carry-over from other donors' samples. CDR3s include the opening cysteine and the closing phenylalanine or tryptophan. A D gene is named only where the DNA matches it firmly. The size field is filled for only some rows; it gives once, few, many or a size class.

.	TRBV6-2/TRBV6-3	.	TRBJ2-1	TGTGCCAGCACGAGGGGGGTTTTGGAGGAGCAGTTCTTC	CASTRGVLEEQFF
few	TRBV7-6	.	TRBJ1-5	TGTGCCAGCAGCTTACCTCCCGGGCCCCAGCATTTT	CASSLPPGPQHF
few	TRBV7-2	.	TRBJ1-6	TGTGCCAGCAGCTTAATCCCCGCGGACGGGTATTCACCCCTCCACTTT	CASSLIPADGYSPLHF
few	TRBV28	.	TRBJ2-1	TGTGCCAGCAGTTTCAGTGGGAACTATGAGCAGTTCTTC	CASSFSGNYEQFF
.	TRBV28	.	TRBJ2-7	TGTGCCAGCAGGTGGGACCACGGACCCTCCTACGAGCAGTACTTC	CASRWDHGPSYEQYF
few	TRBV10-3	.	TRBJ2-1	TGTGCCATCAGTGAGCGACTCGACATACAGTTCTTC	CAISERLDIQFF
few	TRBV11-2	.	TRBJ2-3	TGTGCCAGCAGCCTAGACCCATTCGATGCAGATACGCAGTATTTT	CASSLDPFDADTQYF
.	TRBV5-1	.	TRBJ1-1	TGCGCCAGCAGCTTGGCCCCAGTCCGAAACACTGAAGCTTTCTTT	CASSLAPVRNTEAFF
.	TRBV19	.	TRBJ1-1	TGTGCCAGTAGTATACCGGGACAAGTGAACACTGAAGCTTTCTTT	CASSIPGQVNTEAFF
.	TRBV7-2	.	TRBJ2-5	TGTGCCAGCAGCTTATCTCTTCAGGTAGAGACCCAGTACTTC	CASSLSLQVETQYF
many	TRBV11-2	.	TRBJ2-1	TGTGCCAGCAGCTTCAGAACAGGTTCCTACAATGAGCAGTTCTTC	CASSFRTGSYNEQFF
.	TRBV11-2	.	TRBJ2-5	TGTGCCAGCAGCTTAGTTTCGGGAGTGACCCAGTACTTC	CASSLVSGVTQYF
.	TRBV27	TRBD2	TRBJ2-7	TGTGCCAGCGGACTAGCGGTGGACCCCTACGAGCAGTACTTC	CASGLAVDPYEQYF
.	TRBV19	.	TRBJ1-6	TGTGCCAGTAGTATAGATCTGGGTTCACCCCTCCACTTT	CASSIDLGSPLHF
.	TRBV12-3/TRBV12-4	TRBD1	TRBJ2-7	TGTGCCAGCAGTCTCCTACCGGGACAGGGGGCTGACGAGCAGTACTTC	CASSLLPGQGADEQYF
few	TRBV7-8	.	TRBJ1-3	TGTGCCAGCAGTCCCCTATCGGTATCTGGAAACACCATATATTTT	CASSPLSVSGNTIYF
.	TRBV7-2	.	TRBJ2-5	TGTGCCAGCAGCTTTAAACCACAAGAGACCCAGTACTTC	CASSFKPQETQYF
.	TRBV7-6	TRBD1	TRBJ1-4	TGTGCCAGCAGCGACGGACAGGGGGTAGATGAAAAACTGTTTTTT	CASSDGQGVDEKLFF
.	TRBV5-6	.	TRBJ1-5	TGTGCCAGCACACCGGGGAGGGAAGGACAGCCCCAGCATTTT	CASTPGREGQPQHF
.	TRBV7-2	.	TRBJ2-7	TGTGCCAGCAGCCTCCGAATTGGTGCTACCTACGAGCAGTACTTC	CASSLRIGATYEQYF
.	TRBV20-1	.	TRBJ2-1	TGCAGTGCTATAACGGGACGGGGGTACAATGAGCAGTTCTTC	CSAITGRGYNEQFF
.	TRBV6-1	.	TRBJ2-5	TGTGCCAGCACCCCGTCCATTTCCCAAGAGACCCAGTACTTC	CASTPSISQETQYF
few	TRBV29-1	.	TRBJ1-2	TGCAGCGTCGCAGGGGCCCCAGGGGGCTACACCTTC	CSVAGAPGGYTF
few	TRBV6-2/TRBV6-3	TRBD2	TRBJ2-5	TGTGCCAGCAGTTACCCAGCACCGGGGACTAGTAGTGAGACCCAGTACTTC	CASSYPAPGTSSETQYF
.	TRBV12-3/TRBV12-4	TRBD1	TRBJ2-7	TGTGCCAGCTCGGGACAGGGCCTCTACGAGCAGTACTTC	CASSGQGLYEQYF
.	TRBV6-2/TRBV6-3	.	TRBJ2-5	TGTGCCAGCAGCCACTTAGGAGGGGCCAAGGAGACCCAGTACTTC	CASSHLGGAKETQYF
.	TRBV12-3/TRBV12-4	.	TRBJ1-1	TGTGCCAGCAGTTTATGGAGGGAAGGGAGCACTGAAGCTTTCTTT	CASSLWREGSTEAFF
few	TRBV2	.	TRBJ2-1	TGTGCCAGCATCGGGGGTCTTAGCCCAATCAATGAGCAGTTCTTC	CASIGGLSPINEQFF
.	TRBV6-2/TRBV6-3	TRBD1	TRBJ1-1	TGTGCCAGCAGTCAAGACAGGGTTTGGTTTGAGAACACTGAAGCTTTCTTT	CASSQDRVWFENTEAFF
.	TRBV28	.	TRBJ2-7	TGTGCCAGCAGTTTATACGGCAGGGAAGGCGAGCAGTACTTC	CASSLYGREGEQYF
few	TRBV11-2	.	TRBJ2-2	TGTGCCAGCAGCACCGGAGGGTCGGACACCGGGGAGCTGTTTTTT	CASSTGGSDTGELFF
few	TRBV2	.	TRBJ1-1	TGTGCCAGCAGCCGTACGGGACCCAGGCGCACTGAAGCTTTCTTT	CASSRTGPRRTEAFF
many	TRBV7-9	.	TRBJ1-1	TGTGCCAGCAGCTTAGTAGGGGTGGGCACTGAAGCTTTCTTT	CASSLVGVGTEAFF
few	TRBV20-1	.	TRBJ1-5	TGCAGTGCTAGTCCAGGGGAGAGCAATCAGCCCCAGCATTTT	CSASPGESNQPQHF
many	TRBV7-6	TRBD1	TRBJ1-3	TGTGCCAGCAGCAACAGACCCGGACAGGATGTCTCTGGAAACACCATATATTTT	CASSNRPGQDVSGNTIYF
.	TRBV12-3/TRBV12-4	.	TRBJ2-3	TGTGCCAGCACGGTAGAGCTCGGCACAGATACGCAGTATTTT	CASTVELGTDTQYF
few	TRBV7-6	TRBD2	TRBJ2-1	TGTGCCAGCAGCTTATTGGCTAGCGGGGCCTACAATGAGCAGTTCTTC	CASSLLASGAYNEQFF
few	TRBV11-2	TRBD2	TRBJ2-5	TGTGCCAGCAGCCCACGACCAGCGGGAGCAGGGGAGACCCAGTACTTC	CASSPRPAGAGETQYF
.	TRBV7-9	.	TRBJ1-3	TGTGCCAGCAGCTTACCCTACGGGACTCTTGGAAACACCATATATTTT	CASSLPYGTLGNTIYF
few	TRBV6-6	.	TRBJ2-1	TGTGCCAGCAGTGATCTCGGGGGCTACAATGAGCAGTTCTTC	CASSDLGGYNEQFF
.	TRBV4-1	.	TRBJ1-3	TGCGCCAGCAGCCAAGGGGGGAAACCTGGAAACACCATATATTTT	CASSQGGKPGNTIYF
many	TRBV4-1	TRBD2	TRBJ2-3	TGCGCCAGCAGCCAAGATCTAGCGGGACGAGCAGGAGCTCGGGATACGCAGTATTTT	CASSQDLAGRAGARDTQYF
few	TRBV19	.	TRBJ1-6	TGTGCCAGTAGTGAAGGGGGGCGTTCACCCCTCCACTTT	CASSEGGRSPLHF
few	TRBV7-2	.	TRBJ2-7	TGTGCCAGCAGCTCCTACCGGGGTGGCCCTTACGAGCAGTACTTC	CASSSYRGGPYEQYF